This entry lists 4 T cell receptor beta chains sequenced from one sample in a study of shared clonotypes between healthy human individuals. CD45RO-negative cells were positively selected for CCR7, leaving out terminally differentiated effector memory CD45RA+ cells. Profiled with immunoSEQ multiplex PCR; TCRdb holds only in-frame clones, not every one. The table has about 800,000 clones, about 96% seen once. Sequenced sample: naive CD8+ T cells sorted from blood. The origin of the receptors is a man younger than 45 in good health.

The CDR3 DNA follows: TGTGCCAGCAGTGGATCAAGGACCCTGCCAAGTTACGAGCAGTACTTC. Protein: CASSGSRTLPSYEQYF. This chain links TRBV6-1 with TRBJ2-7; D ambiguous. The CDR3 has 16 residues. CDR1 and CDR2 (germline): MNHNS, SASEGT. Trimming took 4 bases from V and 4 from J, leaving 20 bases between them.

The chain recombines TRBV19 with TRBJ2-5, with D possibly being TRBD1 or TRBD2 (5 bases each). Germline CDR1 is LNHDA and CDR2 is SQIVND (reference sequence). V was trimmed by 4 bases and J by 5 bases, leaving 17 bases between them. CDR3 length: 15 amino acids. CDR3 in amino acids: CASSSLGESLETQYF. The CDR3 DNA follows: TGTGCCAGTAGTAGCTTGGGGGAAAGTTTGGAGACCCAGTACTTC.

The chain carries TRBV7-2 and TRBJ2-2; weak D call: TRBD2 (6 bases). The germline CDR1 and CDR2 sequences are SGHTA and FQGNSA. The length of the CDR3 is 14 residues. V was cut by 2 bases and J by 3 bases, with 7 bases left in between. The CDR3 sequence: CASSLLAYTGELFF. The CDR3 nucleotides are TGTGCCAGCAGCTTACTAGCGTACACCGGGGAGCTGTTTTTT.

The J gene is TRBJ2-1, the V gene TRBV18; D is unresolved. The CDR3 length is 12 residues. V lost 1 base and J 10 bases, leaving 8 bases between the germline ends. CDR1 is KGHSH, CDR2 LQKENI, per germline. CDR3 in DNA: TGTGCCAGCTCACCACGTAAGGACGAGCAGTTCTTC. Translated: CASSPRKDEQFF.